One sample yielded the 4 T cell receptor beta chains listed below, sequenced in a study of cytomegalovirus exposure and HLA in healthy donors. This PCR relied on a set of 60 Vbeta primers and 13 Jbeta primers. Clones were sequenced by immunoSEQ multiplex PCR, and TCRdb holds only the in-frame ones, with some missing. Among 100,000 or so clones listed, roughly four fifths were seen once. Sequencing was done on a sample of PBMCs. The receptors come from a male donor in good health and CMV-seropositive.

The CDR3 loop is CATSRLPGQGWEKLFF. CDR3 nucleotide sequence: TGTGCCACCAGCAGACTTCCGGGACAGGGTTGGGAAAAACTGTTTTTT. This sequence joins TRBV15 and TRBJ1-4; 9 bases line up with TRBD1. The ends lost 2 bases at V and 8 bases at J; junction bases unmatched: 9. The CDR3 length is 16 residues. From germline, CDR1 is LNHNV and CDR2 YYDKDF (reference sequence).

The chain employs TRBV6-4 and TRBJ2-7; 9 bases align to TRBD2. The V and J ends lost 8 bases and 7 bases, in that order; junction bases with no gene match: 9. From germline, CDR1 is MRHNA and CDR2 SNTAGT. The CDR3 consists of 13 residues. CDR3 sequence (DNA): TGTGCCAGCCTAGCGGGGCCTAAGGGGGAGCAGTACTTC. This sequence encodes CASLAGPKGEQYF.

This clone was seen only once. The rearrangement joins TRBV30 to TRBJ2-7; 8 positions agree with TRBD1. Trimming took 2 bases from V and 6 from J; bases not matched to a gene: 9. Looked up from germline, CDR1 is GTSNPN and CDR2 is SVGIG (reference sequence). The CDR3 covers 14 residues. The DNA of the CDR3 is TGTGCCTGGAGTACAGGGGGGCTCGGGAGCGAGCAGTACTTC. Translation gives CAWSTGGLGSEQYF.

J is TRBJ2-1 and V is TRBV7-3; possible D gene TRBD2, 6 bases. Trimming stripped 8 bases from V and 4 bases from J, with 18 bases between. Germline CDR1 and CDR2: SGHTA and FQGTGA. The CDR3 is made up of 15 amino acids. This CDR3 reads CASAFNGGYYNEQFF. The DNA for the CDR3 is TGTGCCAGCGCTTTCAACGGGGGTTATTACAATGAGCAGTTCTTC.